The next 29 T cell receptor beta chains were all read from a single sample in a study of cytomegalovirus exposure and HLA in healthy donors. Generated by immunoSEQ multiplex PCR, the TCRdb table keeps only in-frame clones and is missing some. The sample has over 75,000 clones, about 85% seen once; the top ten hold 20%. Sequenced material: PBMCs. These receptors all come from a man between 18 and 29 years old in good health and CMV-seropositive.

The genes are TRBV27 and TRBJ2-3; 8 bases line up with TRBD1. Germline V gene sequence: CDR1 MNHEY, CDR2 SMNVEV (reference sequence). V shed 6 bases, J shed 6 bases, and the junction held 5 bases outside the gene matches. This CDR3 region has 13 residues. The CDR3 protein is CASSRQGSDTQYF. CDR3 bases: TGTGCCAGCAGCCGACAGGGGTCCGATACGCAGTATTTT.

The chain links TRBV28 to TRBJ1-1, with D maybe TRBD1 (5 bases). Trimming removed 6 bases from V and 1 base from J, with 12 bases in between. This CDR3 region has 14 residues. Germline CDR1 and CDR2: MDHEN and SYDVKM. For the CDR3, the DNA is TGTGCCAGCAGCGGGGAGGGGAAGAACACTGAAGCTTTCTTT. It specifies CASSGEGKNTEAFF.

This clone came up once. The chain recombines TRBV6-5 with TRBJ1-2; TRBD1 matches at 7 bases. The V gene's germline CDR1 is MNHEY and CDR2 SVGAGI. This CDR3 has 13 amino acids. Unmatched junction bases numbered 8, after V lost 5 bases and J lost 8 bases. As DNA, the CDR3 is TGTGCCAGCAGTCCACAGGGGCTCGACGGCTACACCTTC. Translating it yields CASSPQGLDGYTF.

The chain carries TRBV11-3 and TRBJ1-4, with D possibly TRBD1 on 6 matching bases. The CDR3 spans 15 residues. CDR1 and CDR2 (germline): SGHNT, YENEEA. With 3 bases removed from V and 5 bases from J, the gap between germline ends came to 13 bases. CDR3 sequence: CASSLQGMINEKLFF. CDR3 nucleotides: TGTGCCAGCAGCTTGCAGGGGATGATAAATGAAAAACTGTTTTTT.

The chain joins TRBV7-9 to TRBJ1-3; no clear D. Trimming left V 6 bases short and J 4 bases short, with 19 bases between. The V gene's germline CDR1 is SEHNR and CDR2 FQNEAQ (reference sequence). CDR3 size: 16 residues. CDR3 protein: CASSPSDPVAGNTIYF. The CDR3 DNA reads as TGTGCCAGCAGTCCGTCTGACCCCGTAGCCGGAAACACCATATATTTT.

The chain is built from TRBV19 and TRBJ2-1; D gene ambiguous. The CDR3 length is 11 residues. Germline CDR1 reads LNHDA; CDR2 reads SQIVND (reference sequence). Deletions cut 8 bases from V and 10 bases from J, with 12 bases between. In nucleotides, the CDR3 is TGTGCCAGTGGGCTTTTAGGAGAGCAGTTCTTC. Protein: CASGLLGEQFF.

J is TRBJ2-5 and V is TRBV5-1; no firm D call. The germline CDR1 and CDR2 sequences are SGHRS and YFSETQ. The CDR3 consists of 13 residues. V lost 2 bases to trimming and J lost 5 bases, with 10 bases between them. CDR3 in DNA: TGCGCCAGCAGCTTAGGTAACGGGGAGACCCAGTACTTC. Amino acid sequence: CASSLGNGETQYF. Based on the CDR3 plus reference TRBV5-1 and TRBJ2-5, the full variable domain is KAGVTQTPRYLIKTRGQQVTLSCSPISGHRSVSWYQQTPGQGLQFLFEYFSETQRNKGNFPGRFSGRQFSNSRSEMNVSTLELGDSALYLCASSLGNGETQYFGPGTRLLVL.

The chain couples TRBV5-1 to TRBJ1-2; 7 positions agree with TRBD1. The J segment lost 8 bases and the V segment lost 0 bases, leaving 4 bases of the junction unmatched. Per the germline V gene, CDR1 is SGHRS and CDR2 is YFSETQ. The CDR3 is 13 amino acids. In DNA, the CDR3 is TGCGCCAGCAGCTTGGACAGGGGTGACGGCTACACCTTC. Its translation: CASSLDRGDGYTF. The variable domain in full, completed from reference TRBV5-1 and TRBJ1-2, reads KAGVTQTPRYLIKTRGQQVTLSCSPISGHRSVSWYQQTPGQGLQFLFEYFSETQRNKGNFPGRFSGRQFSNSRSEMNVSTLELGDSALYLCASSLDRGDGYTFGSGTRLTVV.

DNA for the CDR3: TGTGCCAGCAGTTTAGGCGGGGGTAACAATGAGCAGTTCTTC. It is translated as CASSLGGGNNEQFF. The V call is TRBV27, the J call TRBJ2-1; 7 nucleotides align to TRBD2. J was trimmed by 5 bases and V by 2 bases; bases with no gene match: 3. Per the germline V gene, CDR1 is MNHEY and CDR2 is SMNVEV (reference sequence). The CDR3 totals 14 residues.

This clone was counted once. The V gene is TRBV5-6, the J gene TRBJ1-5; D remains unclear. The CDR3 has 14 residues. The V end lost 2 bases, the J end lost 3 bases, and 9 bases lay between the germline ends. The germline V gene has CDR1 SGHDT and CDR2 YYEEEE. The chain's CDR3 is CASSFGGTNQPQHF. For the CDR3, the DNA is TGTGCCAGCAGCTTTGGTGGCACCAATCAGCCCCAGCATTTT.

This chain joins TRBV29-1 and TRBJ2-1; 7 nucleotides align to TRBD2. J gave up 0 bases and V 5 bases, and 7 bases lay outside the gene matches. This CDR3 is built from 15 residues. The V gene's germline CDR1 is SQVTM and CDR2 ANQGSEA. The CDR3 reads CSVSGTGRSYNEQFF. CDR3 nucleotides: TGCAGCGTTAGCGGGACCGGTCGCTCCTACAATGAGCAGTTCTTC.

The chain has TRBV5-6 and TRBJ2-5; TRBD2 might be the D (6 bases). This CDR3 has 14 residues. The germline V gene encodes CDR1 SGHDT and CDR2 YYEEEE. With 2 bases removed from V and 5 bases from J, the gap between germline ends came to 13 bases. The CDR3 region has the DNA TGTGCCAGCAGCTTCAGCGCGGGGAGGGAGACCCAGTACTTC. Its protein is CASSFSAGRETQYF. Looking up the rest from reference TRBV5-6 and TRBJ2-5 gives the full variable domain: DAGVTQSPTHLIKTRGQQVTLRCSPKSGHDTVSWYQQALGQGPQFIFQYYEEEERQRGNFPDRFSGHQFPNYSSELNVNALLLGDSALYLCASSFSAGRETQYFGPGTRLLVL.

The chain recombines TRBV18 with TRBJ2-1, with 7 nucleotides matching TRBD2. The length of the CDR3 is 16 residues. The J segment lost 2 bases and the V segment lost 4 bases, leaving 8 bases of the junction unmatched. CDR1 and CDR2 (germline): KGHSH, LQKENI. The CDR3 region is CASSQVAGAPYNEQFF. The CDR3 coding sequence is TGTGCCAGCTCACAAGTCGCGGGAGCCCCCTACAATGAGCAGTTCTTC.

The chain couples TRBV29-1 to TRBJ2-1, with 10 bases fitting TRBD1. CDR1 and CDR2 (germline): SQVTM, ANQGSEA. V lost 1 base to trimming and J lost 3 bases; unmatched junction nucleotides: 3. There are 15 residues in the CDR3. CDR3 region: CSVEGDRGLYNEQFF. CDR3 nucleotides: TGCAGCGTTGAAGGCGACAGGGGGCTCTACAATGAGCAGTTCTTC.

The gene calls are TRBV30 and TRBJ2-2; 8 nucleotides agree with TRBD2. The V gene's germline CDR1 is GTSNPN and CDR2 SVGIG (reference sequence). The CDR3 contains 14 residues. V was clipped by 8 bases and J by 1 base; unmatched bases: 6. The CDR3 loop is CARRGEKNTGELFF. The CDR3 DNA follows: TGTGCCAGGCGGGGGGAAAAGAACACCGGGGAGCTGTTTTTT.

The chain employs TRBV5-6 and TRBJ1-1; TRBD1 matches 9 bases. J lost 5 bases, V lost 0 bases, and 2 bases had no gene match. CDR1 is SGHDT, CDR2 YYEEEE, per germline. There are 14 residues in the CDR3. The CDR3 coding sequence is TGTGCCAGCAGCTTGGACAGGGGGCCTACTGAAGCTTTCTTT. This translates into CASSLDRGPTEAFF. Complete variable domain (other parts from reference TRBV5-6 and TRBJ1-1): DAGVTQSPTHLIKTRGQQVTLRCSPKSGHDTVSWYQQALGQGPQFIFQYYEEEERQRGNFPDRFSGHQFPNYSSELNVNALLLGDSALYLCASSLDRGPTEAFFGQGTRLTVV.

There are a few counts of this clone. This rearrangement joins TRBV6-5 to TRBJ1-5; D is uncertain. Deletions cut 0 bases from V and 5 bases from J, with 5 bases between. CDR3 length equals 13 residues. Germline CDR1 MNHEY, CDR2 SVGAGI. The DNA of the CDR3 is TGTGCCAGCAGTTACTCGAGGTATCAGCCCCAGCATTTT. This sequence encodes CASSYSRYQPQHF.

The V gene is TRBV19, the J gene TRBJ2-1; 7 nucleotides match TRBD2. V lost 3 bases, J lost 9 bases, and 11 bases stayed unmatched. The CDR3 contains 15 residues. Looked up from germline, CDR1 is LNHDA and CDR2 is SQIVND (reference sequence). CDR3 nucleotide sequence: TGTGCCAGTAGTATGGACGAAGCGGGGTGGGGTGAGCAGTTCTTC. Its translation is CASSMDEAGWGEQFF.

The rearrangement links TRBV7-9 to TRBJ1-1; TRBD1 aligns across 7 bases. This CDR3 spans 15 amino acids. With 6 bases clipped from V and 4 bases from J, the junction kept 11 bases outside the gene matches. Germline lookup yields CDR1 SEHNR and CDR2 FQNEAQ (reference sequence). The CDR3 sequence is CASRLPQGRGTEAFF. The CDR3 DNA is TGTGCCAGCAGACTCCCACAGGGGCGCGGCACTGAAGCTTTCTTT.

V is TRBV19 and J is TRBJ2-2, with 7 bases fitting TRBD2. The CDR3 contains 13 residues. V was pared by 5 bases and J by 6 bases, with 3 bases of the junction left unmatched. The germline V gene has CDR1 LNHDA and CDR2 SQIVND (reference sequence). The CDR3 DNA reads as TGTGCCAGTAGTCCTGGACTAGCCGGGGAGCTGTTTTTT. This encodes CASSPGLAGELFF.

This rearrangement joins TRBV4-1 to TRBJ2-7; the match to TRBD2 covers 14 bases. Germline trimming cut 2 bases from V and 3 bases from J; bases unmatched to any gene: 3. Germline assignment: CDR1 MGHRA and CDR2 YSYEKL. CDR3 length: 16 residues. CDR3 sequence: CASSQTGTSGSYEQYF. The DNA of the CDR3 is TGCGCCAGCAGCCAAACCGGGACTAGCGGGAGCTACGAGCAGTACTTC.

The CDR3 DNA follows: TGTGCCAGCAGCTTTCACAGCTCCTACGAGCAGTACGTC. Amino acids: CASSFHSSYEQYV. The chain uses TRBV5-5 and TRBJ2-7; D is unclear. There are 13 residues in the CDR3. Germline V gene sequence: CDR1 SGHKS, CDR2 YYEKEE (reference sequence). With 2 bases removed from V and 0 bases from J, the gap between germline ends came to 6 bases.

This chain connects TRBV11-2 to TRBJ1-4, with 7 bases matching TRBD1. Germline V gene data show CDR1 as SGHAT and CDR2 as FQNNGV. The CDR3 has 16 residues. The trim removed 5 bases at V and 8 bases at J, leaving 14 bases unmatched. CDR3 region: CASSPRMTGIGEKLFF. For the CDR3, the DNA is TGTGCCAGCAGCCCCCGAATGACAGGGATTGGAGAAAAACTGTTTTTT.

CDR3 sequence (DNA): TGTGCCATCCTCCTCCTGGGGCCCCAACACTCTGGGGCCAACGTCCTGACTTTC. Amino acid sequence: CAILLLGPQHSGANVLTF. This chain connects TRBV2 to TRBJ2-6; D is perhaps TRBD1 (5 bases). Germline V gene lookup returns CDR1 SNHLY and CDR2 FYNNEI. This CDR3 is 18 amino acids long. V lost 10 bases and J 0 bases, leaving 22 bases between the germline ends.

This clone was seen only a few times. One end of the junction is discordant with germline, which a read error may explain. The chain is built from TRBV29-1 and TRBJ2-7; D uncertain. The length of the CDR3 is 9 residues. Germline CDR1 SQVTM, CDR2 ANQGSEA. The CDR3 bases are TGCAGCGTTGAAGCGCCTAGTTGCTTC. Protein: CSVEAPSCF.

This clone was counted once. The chain joins TRBV5-1 to TRBJ2-5, with D possibly TRBD2 on 6 matching bases. Trimming removed 0 bases from V and 5 bases from J, with 11 bases in between. CDR1 is SGHRS, CDR2 YFSETQ, per germline. The CDR3 consists of 14 residues. CDR3 sequence: CASSLVLGGETQYF. The DNA for the CDR3 is TGCGCCAGCAGCTTGGTTCTAGGAGGGGAGACCCAGTACTTC.

The chain couples TRBV28 to TRBJ1-5; 10 nucleotides align to TRBD1. This CDR3 has 14 residues. Germline V gives CDR1 MDHEN, CDR2 SYDVKM. V shed 7 bases, J shed 6 bases, and the junction held 6 bases outside the gene matches. CDR3 sequence: CASTSTGGFQPQHF. The CDR3 DNA is TGTGCCAGCACATCGACAGGGGGCTTTCAGCCCCAGCATTTT.

The chain carries TRBV29-1 and TRBJ2-2; 10 bases are a match to TRBD1. Germline CDR1 reads SQVTM; CDR2 reads ANQGSEA. The CDR3 sequence is 14 residues long. V dropped 7 bases and J dropped 6; count of bases not matched to a gene: 8. The CDR3 is CSAGDRGGSGELFF. The CDR3 DNA reads as TGCAGCGCAGGGGACAGGGGAGGTTCCGGGGAGCTGTTTTTT.

The V and J genes are TRBV9 and TRBJ2-3; D uncertain. Trimming took 4 bases from V and 6 from J, leaving 6 bases between them. Germline loops: CDR1 SGDLS, CDR2 YYNGEE. This CDR3 region has 11 residues. Here the CDR3 reads CASSNSDTQYF. The CDR3 nucleotides read TGTGCCAGCAGCAATAGCGATACGCAGTATTTT.